Described below is a single T cell receptor (beta chain) sequence and its context. The data were taken from a study of blood T cell repertoires in COVID-19. Clones were sequenced by immunoSEQ multiplex PCR, and TCRdb holds only the in-frame ones, with some missing. Here the sample spans 70,000 or so clones, roughly 90% being singletons. The CDR3 has 15 residues. Germline CDR1 and CDR2: LGHNA and YSLEER. Trimming stripped 4 bases from V and 0 bases from J, with 10 bases between. Material: peripheral blood. V and J are TRBV4-3 and TRBJ2-1; D is possibly TRBD1 (6 bases). This receptor was taken from a man over 45 with acute or convalescent COVID-19. The CDR3 reads CASSPGQSSYNEQFF. CDR3 nucleotide sequence: TGCGCCAGCAGCCCCGGACAGAGCTCCTACAATGAGCAGTTCTTC.